The T cell receptor beta chain described here comes from a study of neoadjuvant anti-PD-1 for oral cavity cancer (dated by TCRdb to the early 2020s). With respect to the entire study: Three to four biweekly doses of nivolumab at 3 mg/kg were mostly administered to patients before curative-intent surgical resection. For patients who did not progress, a fourth nivolumab dose was given around day 43, followed by definitive surgical resection on days 50-56. The parent correlative cohort had about a dozen patients and a response rate of roughly 32%. Under RECIST 1.1, a patient counted as a responder if showing complete response, partial response or stable disease, and as a non-responder if showing progression.

As to this clone: The specificity of this receptor is unknown. Within one base of it there is no much larger clone, and no base qualities were kept.

PBMC libraries used mostly approximately 480 ng of input genomic DNA for deep sequencing, with six replicates per sample. TCRbeta libraries were prepared with the immunoSEQ hsTCRbeta kit according to the manufacturer's instructions. The completed libraries were mixed into a single pool at 3 nM, then sequenced with an Illumina NovaSeq 6000 S4 flow cell. Per the source publication's procedure: The immunoSEQ Analyzer was used for raw data preprocessing and quality control. The analysis was limited to productive rearrangements, and each clonotype was defined by a unique CDR3 amino acid sequence. Repertoire clonality was estimated as the Gini-Simpson index, which was computed with the R package tcR. Student's t test was used to compare Gini indices, while Pearson correlation assessed associations with tumor size change. TCRdb stores this immuneACCESS table with in-frame sequences only. Part of the clones is absent; in the studies checked, under half of the shortfall reflects unresolved V genes, and no reason is known for the rest. V and J calls and clone size come straight from that table; D and trimming were deduced from the DNA. The sample data list about 68,000 clones, and roughly 85% of these were observed just once. The top ten clones comprise around 3.7% of the sample.

In the paper's terms, the time point label means: after neoadjuvant nivolumab, at surgical resection. The patients had newly diagnosed stage II-IVA oral cavity squamous cell carcinoma and had not received any prior systemic or radiation treatment. The cohort was composed of patients with HPV-negative, locally advanced oral cavity squamous cell carcinoma. Peripheral blood mononuclear cells were analyzed directly and were not maintained or expanded in culture. The samples were obtained from a longitudinal correlative study of a single-arm phase II trial testing neoadjuvant nivolumab in oral cavity squamous cell carcinoma. Subject-matched pre- and post-treatment PBMCs and tumors from three responders and three non-responders were subjected to genomic DNA-based TCRbeta sequencing. Peripheral blood mononuclear cells were collected before nivolumab treatment and again after treatment, at the time of surgery. Genomic DNA was isolated from PBMCs using the Maxwell RSC DNA from Cells kit.

What the research found in general, with its limitations: Only three patients per response group were included in the TCR analyses, and larger cohorts for validation were called for by the authors. Higher pretreatment blood TCRbeta clonality and lower post-treatment tumor TCRbeta clonality were correlated with higher pretreatment blood Treg/Th17 ratios. After neoadjuvant nivolumab, significantly higher T cell clonality (Gini index) was found within PBMCs in non-responders than in responders.

Inclusive of the bounding cysteine and phenylalanine, the CDR3 is 16 residues long. Only the CDR3 DNA stays, 48 bases, in frame from base 1. The germline V gene encodes CDR1 MNHEY and CDR2 SMNVEV (reference sequence). After removal of 6 bases from V and 4 bases from J, the junction retains 8 bases not matched to a gene. Source: PBMCs, taken after nivolumab (anti-PD-1) treatment. The sequence was obtained from a person aged 35-80 years with oral cavity squamous cell carcinoma. The sequence is built from TRBV27 and TRBJ2-2, and 10 junction bases match TRBD2. The CDR3 loop reads CASRPASGSGTGELFF. The DNA sequence is as follows: TGTGCCAGCAGACCTGCTAGCGGGAGCGGCACCGGGGAGCTGTTTTTT.